This TCR beta chain originates from a study of CD8+ T cells in alopecia areata. Overall study results and limits: The study found tofacitinib significantly decreased scalp clonality and expanded CD8+ clones among the top 100.

RNA extraction and reverse transcription yielded cDNA as sequencing template. Sequencing was performed with immunoSEQ multiplex PCR; in TCRdb, only in-frame clones are kept and a portion is missing. The sample has more than 150,000 clones; 58% are singletons. The CDR3 extends over 14 amino acids. The germline V and J ends were trimmed by 1 base and 1 base, with 4 bases remaining between them. Germline V gene data show CDR1 as PRHDT and CDR2 as FYEKMQ (reference sequence). Treatment in this sample: oral pan-JAK inhibitor, 5-10 mg twice daily. This clone was counted a few times. Its antigen is still unknown.

The clonotype originates from a human donor with alopecia areata. Specimen: CD8+ T cells sorted from blood, collected at week 24, from a patient treated with tofacitinib. The chain is built from TRBV13 and TRBJ2-2; D gene uncertain. The CDR3 protein is CASSLEGNTGELFF. CDR3 coding DNA: TGTGCCAGCAGCTTAGAGGGGAACACCGGGGAGCTGTTTTTT.